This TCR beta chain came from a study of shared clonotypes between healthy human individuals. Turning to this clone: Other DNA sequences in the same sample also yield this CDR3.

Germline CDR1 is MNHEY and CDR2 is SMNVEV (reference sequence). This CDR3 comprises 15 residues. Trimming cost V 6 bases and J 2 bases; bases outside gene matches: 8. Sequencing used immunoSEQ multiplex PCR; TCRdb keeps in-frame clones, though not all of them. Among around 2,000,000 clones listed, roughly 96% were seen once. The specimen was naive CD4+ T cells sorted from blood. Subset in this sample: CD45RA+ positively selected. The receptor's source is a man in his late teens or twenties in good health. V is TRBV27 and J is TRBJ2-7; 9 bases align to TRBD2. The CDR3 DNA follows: TGTGCCAGCAGCTCTGGGCTAGCGGGGACCTACGAGCAGTACTTC. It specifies CASSSGLAGTYEQYF.